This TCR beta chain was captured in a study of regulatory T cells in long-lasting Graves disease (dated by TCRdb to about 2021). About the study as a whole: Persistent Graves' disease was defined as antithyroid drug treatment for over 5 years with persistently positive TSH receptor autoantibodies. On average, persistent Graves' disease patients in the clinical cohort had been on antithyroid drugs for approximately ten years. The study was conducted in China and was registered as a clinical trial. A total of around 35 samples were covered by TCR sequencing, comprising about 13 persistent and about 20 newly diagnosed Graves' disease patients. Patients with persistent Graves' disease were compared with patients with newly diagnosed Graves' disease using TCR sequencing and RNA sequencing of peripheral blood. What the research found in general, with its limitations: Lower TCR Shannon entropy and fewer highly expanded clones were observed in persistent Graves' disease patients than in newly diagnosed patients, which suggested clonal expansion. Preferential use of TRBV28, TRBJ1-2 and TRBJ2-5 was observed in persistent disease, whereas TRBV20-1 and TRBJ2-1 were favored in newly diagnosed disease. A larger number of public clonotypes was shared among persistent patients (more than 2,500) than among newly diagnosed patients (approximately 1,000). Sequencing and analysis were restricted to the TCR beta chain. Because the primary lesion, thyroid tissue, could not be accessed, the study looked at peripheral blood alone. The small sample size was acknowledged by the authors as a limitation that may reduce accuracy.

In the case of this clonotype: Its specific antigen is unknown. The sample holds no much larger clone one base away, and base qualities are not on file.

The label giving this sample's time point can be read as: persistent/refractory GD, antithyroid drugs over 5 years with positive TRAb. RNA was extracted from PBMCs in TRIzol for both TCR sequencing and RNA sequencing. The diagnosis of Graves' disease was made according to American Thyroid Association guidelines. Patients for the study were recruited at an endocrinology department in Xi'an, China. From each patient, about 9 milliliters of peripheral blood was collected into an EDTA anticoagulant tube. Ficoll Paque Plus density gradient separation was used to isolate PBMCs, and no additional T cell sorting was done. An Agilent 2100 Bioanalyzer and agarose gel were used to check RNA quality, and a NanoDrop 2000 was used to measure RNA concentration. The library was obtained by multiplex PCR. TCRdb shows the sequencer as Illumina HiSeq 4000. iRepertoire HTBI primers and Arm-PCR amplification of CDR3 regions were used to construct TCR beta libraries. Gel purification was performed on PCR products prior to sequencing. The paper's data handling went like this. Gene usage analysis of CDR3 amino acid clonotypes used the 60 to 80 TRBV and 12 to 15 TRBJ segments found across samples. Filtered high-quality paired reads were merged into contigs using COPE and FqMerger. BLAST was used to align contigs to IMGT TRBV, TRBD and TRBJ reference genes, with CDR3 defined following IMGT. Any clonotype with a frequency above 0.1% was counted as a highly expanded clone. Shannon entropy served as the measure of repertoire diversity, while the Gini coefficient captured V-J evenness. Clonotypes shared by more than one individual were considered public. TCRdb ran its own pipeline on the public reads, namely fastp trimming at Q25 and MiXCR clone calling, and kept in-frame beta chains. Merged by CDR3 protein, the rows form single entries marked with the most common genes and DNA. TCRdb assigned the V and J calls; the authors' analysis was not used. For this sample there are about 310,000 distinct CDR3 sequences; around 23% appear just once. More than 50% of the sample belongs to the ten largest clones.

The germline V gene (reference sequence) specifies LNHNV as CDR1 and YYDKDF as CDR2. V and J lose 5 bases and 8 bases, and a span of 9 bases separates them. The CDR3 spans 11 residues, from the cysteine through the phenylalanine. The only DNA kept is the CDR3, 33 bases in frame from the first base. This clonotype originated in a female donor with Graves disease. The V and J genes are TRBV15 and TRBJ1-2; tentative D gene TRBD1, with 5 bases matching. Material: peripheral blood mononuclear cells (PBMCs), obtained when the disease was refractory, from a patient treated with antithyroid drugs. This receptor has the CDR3 CATSGGFGYTF. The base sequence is TGTGCCACCAGCGGGGGATTCGGCTACACCTTC.